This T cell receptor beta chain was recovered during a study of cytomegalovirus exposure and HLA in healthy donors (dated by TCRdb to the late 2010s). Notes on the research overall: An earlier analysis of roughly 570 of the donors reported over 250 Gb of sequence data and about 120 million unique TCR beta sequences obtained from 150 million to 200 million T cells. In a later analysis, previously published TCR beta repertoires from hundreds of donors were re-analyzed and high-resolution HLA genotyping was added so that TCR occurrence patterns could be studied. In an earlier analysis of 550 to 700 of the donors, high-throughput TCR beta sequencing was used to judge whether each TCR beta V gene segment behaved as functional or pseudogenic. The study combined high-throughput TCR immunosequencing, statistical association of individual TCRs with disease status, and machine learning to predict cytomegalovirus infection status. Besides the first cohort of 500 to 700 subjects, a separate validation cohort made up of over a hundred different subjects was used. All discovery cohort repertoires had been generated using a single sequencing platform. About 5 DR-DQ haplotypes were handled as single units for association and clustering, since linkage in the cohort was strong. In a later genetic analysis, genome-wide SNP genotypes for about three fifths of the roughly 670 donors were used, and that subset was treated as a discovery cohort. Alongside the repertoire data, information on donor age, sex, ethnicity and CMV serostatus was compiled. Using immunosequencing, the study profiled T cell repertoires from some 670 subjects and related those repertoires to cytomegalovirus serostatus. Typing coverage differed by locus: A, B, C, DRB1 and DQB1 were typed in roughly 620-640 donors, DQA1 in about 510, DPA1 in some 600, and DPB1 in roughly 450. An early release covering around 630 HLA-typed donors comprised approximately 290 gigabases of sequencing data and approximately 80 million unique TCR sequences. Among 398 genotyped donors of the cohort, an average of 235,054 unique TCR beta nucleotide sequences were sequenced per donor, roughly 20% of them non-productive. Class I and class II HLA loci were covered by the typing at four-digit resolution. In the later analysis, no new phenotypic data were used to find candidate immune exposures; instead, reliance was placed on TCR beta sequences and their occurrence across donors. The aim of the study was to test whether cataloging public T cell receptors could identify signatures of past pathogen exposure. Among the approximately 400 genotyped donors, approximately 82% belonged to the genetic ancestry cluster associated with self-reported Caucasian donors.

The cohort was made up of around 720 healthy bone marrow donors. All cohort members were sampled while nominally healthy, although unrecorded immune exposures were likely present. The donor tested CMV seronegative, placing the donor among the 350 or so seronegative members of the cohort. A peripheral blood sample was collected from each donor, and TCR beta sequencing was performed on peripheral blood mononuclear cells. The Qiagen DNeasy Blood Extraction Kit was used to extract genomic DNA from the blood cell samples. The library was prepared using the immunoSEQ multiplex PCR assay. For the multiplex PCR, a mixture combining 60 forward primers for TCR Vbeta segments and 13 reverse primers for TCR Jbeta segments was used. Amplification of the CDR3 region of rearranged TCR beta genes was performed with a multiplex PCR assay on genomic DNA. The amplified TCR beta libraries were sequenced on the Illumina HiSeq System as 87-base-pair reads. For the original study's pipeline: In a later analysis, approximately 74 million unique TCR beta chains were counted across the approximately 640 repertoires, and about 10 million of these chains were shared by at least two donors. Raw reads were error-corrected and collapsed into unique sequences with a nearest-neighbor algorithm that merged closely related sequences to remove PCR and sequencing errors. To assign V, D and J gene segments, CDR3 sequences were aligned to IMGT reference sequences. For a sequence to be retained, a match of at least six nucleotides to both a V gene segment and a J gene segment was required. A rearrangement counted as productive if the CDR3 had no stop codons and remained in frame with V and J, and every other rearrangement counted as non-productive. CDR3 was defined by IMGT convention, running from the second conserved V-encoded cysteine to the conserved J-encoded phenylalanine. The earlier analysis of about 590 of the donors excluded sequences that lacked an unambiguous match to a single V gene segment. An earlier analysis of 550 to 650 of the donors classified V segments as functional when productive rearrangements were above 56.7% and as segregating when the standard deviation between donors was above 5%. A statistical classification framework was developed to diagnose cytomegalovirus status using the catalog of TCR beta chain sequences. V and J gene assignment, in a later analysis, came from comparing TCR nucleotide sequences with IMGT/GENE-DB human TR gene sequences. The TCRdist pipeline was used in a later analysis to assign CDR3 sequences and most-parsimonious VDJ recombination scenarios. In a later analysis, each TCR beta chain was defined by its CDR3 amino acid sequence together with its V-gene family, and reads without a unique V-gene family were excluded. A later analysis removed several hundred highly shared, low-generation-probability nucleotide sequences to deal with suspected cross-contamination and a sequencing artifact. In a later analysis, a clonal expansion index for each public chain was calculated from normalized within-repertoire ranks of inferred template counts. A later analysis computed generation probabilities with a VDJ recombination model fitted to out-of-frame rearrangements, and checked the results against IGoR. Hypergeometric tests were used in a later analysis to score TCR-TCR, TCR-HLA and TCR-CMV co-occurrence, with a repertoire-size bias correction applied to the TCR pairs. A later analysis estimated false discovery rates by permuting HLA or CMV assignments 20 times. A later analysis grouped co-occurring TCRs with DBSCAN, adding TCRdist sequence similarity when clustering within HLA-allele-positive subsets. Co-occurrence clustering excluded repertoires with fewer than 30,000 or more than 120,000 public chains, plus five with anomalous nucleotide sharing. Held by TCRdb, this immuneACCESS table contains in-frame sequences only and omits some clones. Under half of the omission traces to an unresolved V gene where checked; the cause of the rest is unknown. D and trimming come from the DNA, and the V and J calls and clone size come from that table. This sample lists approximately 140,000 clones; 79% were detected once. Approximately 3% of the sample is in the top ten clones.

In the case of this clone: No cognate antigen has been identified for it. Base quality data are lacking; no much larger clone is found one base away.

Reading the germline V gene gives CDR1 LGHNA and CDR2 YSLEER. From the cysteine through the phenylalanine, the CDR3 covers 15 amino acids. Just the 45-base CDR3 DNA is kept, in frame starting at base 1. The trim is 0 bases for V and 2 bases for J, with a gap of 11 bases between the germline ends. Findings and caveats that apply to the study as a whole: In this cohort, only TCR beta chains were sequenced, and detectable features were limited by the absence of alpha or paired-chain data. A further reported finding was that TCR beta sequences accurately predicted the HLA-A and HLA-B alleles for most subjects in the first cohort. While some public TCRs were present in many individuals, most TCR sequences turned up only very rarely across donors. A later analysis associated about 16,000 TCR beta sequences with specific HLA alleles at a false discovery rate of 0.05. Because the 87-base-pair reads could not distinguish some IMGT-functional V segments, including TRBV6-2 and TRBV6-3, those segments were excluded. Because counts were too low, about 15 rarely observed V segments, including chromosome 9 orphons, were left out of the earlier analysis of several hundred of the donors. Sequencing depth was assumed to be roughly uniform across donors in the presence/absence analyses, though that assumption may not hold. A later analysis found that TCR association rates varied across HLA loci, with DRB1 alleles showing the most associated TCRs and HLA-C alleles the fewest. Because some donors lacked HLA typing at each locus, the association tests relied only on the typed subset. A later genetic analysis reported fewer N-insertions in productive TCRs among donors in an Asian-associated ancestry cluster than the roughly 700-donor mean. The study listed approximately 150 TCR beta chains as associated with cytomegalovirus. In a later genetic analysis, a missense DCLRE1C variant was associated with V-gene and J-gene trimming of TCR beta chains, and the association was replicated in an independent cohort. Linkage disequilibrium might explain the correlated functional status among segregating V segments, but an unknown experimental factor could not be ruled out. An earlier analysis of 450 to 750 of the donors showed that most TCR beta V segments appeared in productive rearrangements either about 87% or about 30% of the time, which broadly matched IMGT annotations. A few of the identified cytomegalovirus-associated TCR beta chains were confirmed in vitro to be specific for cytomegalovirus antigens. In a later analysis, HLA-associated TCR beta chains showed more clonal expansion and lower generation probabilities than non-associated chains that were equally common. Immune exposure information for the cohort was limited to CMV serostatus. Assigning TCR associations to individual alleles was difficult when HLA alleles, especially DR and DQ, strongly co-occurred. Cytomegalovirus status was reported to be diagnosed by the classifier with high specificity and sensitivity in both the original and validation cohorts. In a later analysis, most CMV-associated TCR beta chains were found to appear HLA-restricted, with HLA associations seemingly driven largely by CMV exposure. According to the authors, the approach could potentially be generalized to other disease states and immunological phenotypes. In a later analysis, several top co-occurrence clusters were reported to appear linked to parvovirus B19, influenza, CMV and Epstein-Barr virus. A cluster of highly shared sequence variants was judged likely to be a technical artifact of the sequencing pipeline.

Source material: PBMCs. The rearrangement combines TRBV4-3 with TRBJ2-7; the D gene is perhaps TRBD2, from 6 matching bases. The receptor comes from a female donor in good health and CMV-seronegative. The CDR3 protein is CASSQESSGTYEQYF. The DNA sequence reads TGCGCCAGCAGCCAAGAGAGTAGCGGAACCTACGAGCAGTACTTC.